This T cell receptor (beta chain) was sequenced for a study of cytomegalovirus exposure and HLA in healthy donors. Trimming at V came to 2 bases and at J to 2 bases, leaving 6 bases not matched to a gene. The CDR3 has 15 amino acids. The germline CDR1 and CDR2 sequences are MGHDK and SYGVNS. Primers: 60 Vbeta forward and 13 Jbeta reverse. TCRdb keeps only in-frame clones here, not all; method: immunoSEQ multiplex PCR. Of 100,000 to 150,000 clones listed, approximately 78% are singletons. The chain employs TRBV25-1 and TRBJ2-7, with 7 positions matching TRBD1. The receptor was derived from a woman aged 40-49 years in good health and CMV-seropositive. Sequenced material: PBMCs. The CDR3 bases are TGTGCCAGCAGTGAAGAGGGACAGCCTACCTACGAGCAGTACTTC. It codes for CASSEEGQPTYEQYF.